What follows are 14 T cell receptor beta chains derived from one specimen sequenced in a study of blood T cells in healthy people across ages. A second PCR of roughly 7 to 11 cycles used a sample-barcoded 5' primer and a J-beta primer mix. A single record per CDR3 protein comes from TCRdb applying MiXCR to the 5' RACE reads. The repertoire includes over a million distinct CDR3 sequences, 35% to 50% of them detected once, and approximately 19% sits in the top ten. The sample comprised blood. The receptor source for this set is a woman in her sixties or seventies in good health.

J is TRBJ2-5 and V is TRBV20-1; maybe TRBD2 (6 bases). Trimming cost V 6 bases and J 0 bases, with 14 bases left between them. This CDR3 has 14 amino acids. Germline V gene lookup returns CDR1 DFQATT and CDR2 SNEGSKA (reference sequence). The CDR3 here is CSARGAGDQETQYF. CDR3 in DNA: TGCAGTGCACGAGGAGCGGGCGACCAAGAGACCCAGTACTTC.

Here the CDR3 DNA reads TGCGCCAGCAGCTTACTAATCGTAGCGGGAACCGGGGAGCTGTTTTTT. As protein: CASSLLIVAGTGELFF. The chain links TRBV5-1 to TRBJ2-2, with 8 bases lining up with TRBD2. Germline values: CDR1 SGHRS, CDR2 YFSETQ. The trim removed 2 bases at V and 5 bases at J, leaving 8 bases unmatched. The CDR3 sequence is 16 residues long.

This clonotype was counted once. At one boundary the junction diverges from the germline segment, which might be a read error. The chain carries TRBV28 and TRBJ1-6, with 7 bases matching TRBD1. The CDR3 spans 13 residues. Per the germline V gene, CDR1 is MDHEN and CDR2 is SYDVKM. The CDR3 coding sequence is TGTGCCAGCAGACGACCGACAGGGCGACCCCACCACTTT. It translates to CASRRPTGRPHHF.

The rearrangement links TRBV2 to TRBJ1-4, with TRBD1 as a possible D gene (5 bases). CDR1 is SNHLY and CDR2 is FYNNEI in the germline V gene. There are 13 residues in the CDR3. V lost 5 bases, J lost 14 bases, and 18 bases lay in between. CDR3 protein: CASSKSRQSGLFF. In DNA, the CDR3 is TGTGCCAGCAGTAAGAGCCGACAGTCTGGGCTGTTTTTT.

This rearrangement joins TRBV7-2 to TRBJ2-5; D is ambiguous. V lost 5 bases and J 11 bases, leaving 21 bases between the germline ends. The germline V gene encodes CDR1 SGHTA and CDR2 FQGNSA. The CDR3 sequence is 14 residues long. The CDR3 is CASSTRVRHNEQYF. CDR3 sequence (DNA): TGTGCCAGCAGCACCCGGGTGCGGCACAATGAGCAGTACTTC.

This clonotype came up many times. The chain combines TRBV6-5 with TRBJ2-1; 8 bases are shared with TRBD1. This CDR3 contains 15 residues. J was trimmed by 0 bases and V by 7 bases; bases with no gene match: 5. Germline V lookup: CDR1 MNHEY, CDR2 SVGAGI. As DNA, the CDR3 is TGTGCCAGCAAACTGACAGGGGACTCCTACAATGAGCAGTTCTTC. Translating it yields CASKLTGDSYNEQFF.

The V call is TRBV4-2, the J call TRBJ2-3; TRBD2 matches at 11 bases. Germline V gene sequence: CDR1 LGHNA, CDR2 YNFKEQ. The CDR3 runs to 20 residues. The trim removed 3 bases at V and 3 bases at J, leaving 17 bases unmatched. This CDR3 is CASSHFLLAGGSPSTDTQYF. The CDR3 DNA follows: TGTGCCAGCAGCCATTTCCTTCTAGCGGGAGGAAGCCCCTCAACAGATACGCAGTATTTT.

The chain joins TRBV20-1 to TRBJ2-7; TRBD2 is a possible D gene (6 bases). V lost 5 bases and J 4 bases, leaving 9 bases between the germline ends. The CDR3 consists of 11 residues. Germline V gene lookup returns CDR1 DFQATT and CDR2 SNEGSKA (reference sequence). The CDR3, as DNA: TGCAGTGCTCTCCGGGAGTACGAGCAGTACTTC. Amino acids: CSALREYEQYF.

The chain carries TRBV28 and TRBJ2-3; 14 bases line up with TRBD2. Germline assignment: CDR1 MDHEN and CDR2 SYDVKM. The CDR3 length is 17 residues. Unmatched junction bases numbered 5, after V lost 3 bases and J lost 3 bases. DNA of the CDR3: TGTGCCAGCAGTTTGTGGGGACTAGCGGGAGCTACAGATACGCAGTATTTT. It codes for CASSLWGLAGATDTQYF.

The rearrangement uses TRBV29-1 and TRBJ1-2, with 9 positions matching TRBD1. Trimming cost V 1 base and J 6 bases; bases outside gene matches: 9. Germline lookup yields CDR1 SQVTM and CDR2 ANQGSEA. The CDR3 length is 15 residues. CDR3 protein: CSVEGGTGRVDGYTF. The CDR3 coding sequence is TGCAGCGTTGAAGGGGGGACAGGGAGGGTGGATGGCTACACCTTC.

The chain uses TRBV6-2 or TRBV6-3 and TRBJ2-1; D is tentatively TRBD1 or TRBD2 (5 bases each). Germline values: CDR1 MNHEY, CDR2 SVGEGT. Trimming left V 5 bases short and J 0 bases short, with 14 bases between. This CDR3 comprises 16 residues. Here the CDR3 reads CASSTYEGSSYNEQFF. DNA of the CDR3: TGTGCCAGCAGTACATATGAGGGGAGCTCCTACAATGAGCAGTTCTTC.

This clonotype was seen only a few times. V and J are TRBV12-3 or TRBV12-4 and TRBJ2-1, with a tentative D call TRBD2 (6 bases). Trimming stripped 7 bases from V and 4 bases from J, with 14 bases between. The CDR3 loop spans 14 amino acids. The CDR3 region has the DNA TGTGCCAGCACCCTAGGGACTTCTTACAATGAGCAGTTCTTC. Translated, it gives CASTLGTSYNEQFF.

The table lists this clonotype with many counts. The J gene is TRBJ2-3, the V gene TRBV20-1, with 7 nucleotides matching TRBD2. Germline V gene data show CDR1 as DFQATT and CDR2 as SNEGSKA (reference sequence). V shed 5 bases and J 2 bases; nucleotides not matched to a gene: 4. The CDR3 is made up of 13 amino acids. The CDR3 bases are TGCAGTGCTCCTAGCGGCACCACAGATACGCAGTATTTT. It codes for CSAPSGTTDTQYF.

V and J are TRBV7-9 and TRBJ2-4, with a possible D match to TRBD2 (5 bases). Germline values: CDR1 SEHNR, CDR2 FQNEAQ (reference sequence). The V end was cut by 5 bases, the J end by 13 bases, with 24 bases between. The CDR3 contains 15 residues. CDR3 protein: CASSPRDIPSGGQYF. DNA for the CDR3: TGTGCCAGCAGCCCCCGGGATATCCCATCGGGCGGGCAGTACTTC.